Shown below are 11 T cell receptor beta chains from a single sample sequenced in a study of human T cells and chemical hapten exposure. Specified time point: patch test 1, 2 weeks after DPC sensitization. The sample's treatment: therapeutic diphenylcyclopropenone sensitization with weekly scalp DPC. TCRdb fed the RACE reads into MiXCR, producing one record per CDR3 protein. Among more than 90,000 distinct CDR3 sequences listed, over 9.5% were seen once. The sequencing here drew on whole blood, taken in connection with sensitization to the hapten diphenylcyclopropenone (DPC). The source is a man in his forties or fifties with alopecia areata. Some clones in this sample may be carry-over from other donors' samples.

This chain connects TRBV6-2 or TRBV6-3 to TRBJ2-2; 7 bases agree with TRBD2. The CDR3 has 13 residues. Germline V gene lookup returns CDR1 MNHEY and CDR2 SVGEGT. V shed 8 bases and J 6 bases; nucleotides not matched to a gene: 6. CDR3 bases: TGTGCCAGCCACGAGCGGGAATCCGGGGAGCTGTTTTTT. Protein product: CASHERESGELFF.

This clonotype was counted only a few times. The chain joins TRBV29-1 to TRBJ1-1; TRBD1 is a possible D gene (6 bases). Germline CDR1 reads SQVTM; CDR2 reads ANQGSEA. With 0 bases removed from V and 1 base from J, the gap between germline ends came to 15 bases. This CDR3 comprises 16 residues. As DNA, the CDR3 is TGCAGCGTTGAAGATCAGGCAGGGGCCCAGAACACTGAAGCTTTCTTT. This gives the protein CSVEDQAGAQNTEAFF.

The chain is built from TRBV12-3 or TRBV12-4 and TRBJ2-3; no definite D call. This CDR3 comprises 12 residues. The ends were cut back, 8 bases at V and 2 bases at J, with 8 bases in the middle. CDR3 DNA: TGTGCCAGCGGGCACCCCACAGATACGCAGTATTTT. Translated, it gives CASGHPTDTQYF.

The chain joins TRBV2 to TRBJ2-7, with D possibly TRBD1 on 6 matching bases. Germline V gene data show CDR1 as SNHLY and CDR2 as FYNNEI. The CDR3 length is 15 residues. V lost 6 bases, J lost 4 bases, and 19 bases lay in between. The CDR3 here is CASSFPLTGSYEQYV. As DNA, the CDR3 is TGTGCCAGCAGCTTCCCGTTAACAGGGTCGTACGAGCAGTACGTC.

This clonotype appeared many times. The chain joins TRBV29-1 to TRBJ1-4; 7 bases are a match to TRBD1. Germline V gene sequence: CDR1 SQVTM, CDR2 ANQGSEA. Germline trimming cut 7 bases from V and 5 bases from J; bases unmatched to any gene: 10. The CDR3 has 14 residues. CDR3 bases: TGCAGCGCTATGGCCGGGACAGCGAATGAAAAACTGTTTTTT. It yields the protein CSAMAGTANEKLFF.

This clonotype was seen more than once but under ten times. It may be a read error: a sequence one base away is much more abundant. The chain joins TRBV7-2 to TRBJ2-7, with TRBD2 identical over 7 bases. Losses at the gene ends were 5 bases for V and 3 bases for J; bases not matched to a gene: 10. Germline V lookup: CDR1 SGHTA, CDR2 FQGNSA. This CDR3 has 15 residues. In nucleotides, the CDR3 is TGTGCCAGCAGCATAACGGGGGGAGTTGGCTACGAGCAGTACTTC. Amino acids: CASSITGGVGYEQYF.

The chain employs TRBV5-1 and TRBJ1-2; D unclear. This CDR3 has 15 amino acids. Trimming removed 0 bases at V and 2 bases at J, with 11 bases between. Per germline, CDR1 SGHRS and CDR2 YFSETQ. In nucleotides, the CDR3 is TGCGCCAGCAGCTTGGGTCCCGGCAGCAACTATGGCTACACCTTC. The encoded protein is CASSLGPGSNYGYTF.

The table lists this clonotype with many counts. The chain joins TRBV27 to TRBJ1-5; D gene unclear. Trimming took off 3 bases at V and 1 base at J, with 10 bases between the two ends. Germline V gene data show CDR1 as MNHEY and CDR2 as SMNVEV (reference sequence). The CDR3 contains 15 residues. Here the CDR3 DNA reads TGTGCCAGCAGTTTGGCCGGTATGAGCAATCAGCCCCAGCATTTT. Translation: CASSLAGMSNQPQHF.

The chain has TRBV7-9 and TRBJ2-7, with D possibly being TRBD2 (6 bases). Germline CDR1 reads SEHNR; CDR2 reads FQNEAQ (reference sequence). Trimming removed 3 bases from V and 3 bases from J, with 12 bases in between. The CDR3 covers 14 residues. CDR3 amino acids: CASSFEGRYYEQYF. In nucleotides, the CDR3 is TGTGCCAGCAGCTTCGAAGGGAGGTACTACGAGCAGTACTTC.

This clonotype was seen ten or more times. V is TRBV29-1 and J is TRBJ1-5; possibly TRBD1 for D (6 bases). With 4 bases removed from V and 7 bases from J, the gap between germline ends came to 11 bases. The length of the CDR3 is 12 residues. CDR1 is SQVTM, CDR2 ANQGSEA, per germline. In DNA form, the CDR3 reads TGCAGCGTTGGGGGGGGCGGCCAGCCCCAGCATTTT. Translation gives CSVGGGGQPQHF.

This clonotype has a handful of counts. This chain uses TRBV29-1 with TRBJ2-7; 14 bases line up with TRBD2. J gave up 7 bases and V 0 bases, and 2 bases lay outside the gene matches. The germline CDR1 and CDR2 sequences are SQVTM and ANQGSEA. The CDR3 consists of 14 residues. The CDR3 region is CSVEEGLAGVEQYF. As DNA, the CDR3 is TGCAGCGTTGAAGAGGGACTAGCGGGAGTTGAGCAGTACTTC.